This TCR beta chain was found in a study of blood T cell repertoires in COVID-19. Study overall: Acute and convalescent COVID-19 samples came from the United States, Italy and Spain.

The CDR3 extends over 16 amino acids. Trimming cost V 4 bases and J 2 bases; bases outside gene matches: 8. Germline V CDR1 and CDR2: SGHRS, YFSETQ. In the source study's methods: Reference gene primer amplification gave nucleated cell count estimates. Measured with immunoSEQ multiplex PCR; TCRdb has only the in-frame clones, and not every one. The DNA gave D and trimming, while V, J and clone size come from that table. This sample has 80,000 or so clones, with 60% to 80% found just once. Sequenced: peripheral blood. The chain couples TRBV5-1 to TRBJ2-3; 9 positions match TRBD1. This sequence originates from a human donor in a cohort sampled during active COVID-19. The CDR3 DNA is TGCGCCAGCAGCGAGGGACAGGGAGTTTCCACAGATACGCAGTATTTT. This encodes CASSEGQGVSTDTQYF.